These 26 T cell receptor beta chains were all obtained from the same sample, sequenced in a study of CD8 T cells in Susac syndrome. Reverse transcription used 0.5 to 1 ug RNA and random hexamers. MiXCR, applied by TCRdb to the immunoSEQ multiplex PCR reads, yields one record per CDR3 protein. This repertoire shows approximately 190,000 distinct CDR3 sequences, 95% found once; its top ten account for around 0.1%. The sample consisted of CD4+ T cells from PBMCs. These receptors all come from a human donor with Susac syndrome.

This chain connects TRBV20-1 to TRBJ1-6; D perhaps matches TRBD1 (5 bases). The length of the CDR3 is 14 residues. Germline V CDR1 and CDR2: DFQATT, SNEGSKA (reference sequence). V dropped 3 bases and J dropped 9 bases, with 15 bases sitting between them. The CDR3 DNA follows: TGCAGTGCTAGTTTGGGGGATGGGATTTCACCCCTCCACTTT. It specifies CSASLGDGISPLHF.

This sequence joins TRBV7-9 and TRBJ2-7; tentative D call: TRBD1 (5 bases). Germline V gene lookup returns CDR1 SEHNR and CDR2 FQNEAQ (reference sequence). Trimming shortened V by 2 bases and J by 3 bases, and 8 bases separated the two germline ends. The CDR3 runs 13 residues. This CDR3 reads CASSLPDSYEQYF. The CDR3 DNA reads TGTGCCAGCAGCTTACCAGACAGCTACGAGCAGTACTTC.

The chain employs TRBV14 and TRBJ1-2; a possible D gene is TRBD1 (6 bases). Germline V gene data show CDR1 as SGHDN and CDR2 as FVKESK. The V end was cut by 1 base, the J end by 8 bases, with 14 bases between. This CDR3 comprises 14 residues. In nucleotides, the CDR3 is TGTGCCAGCAGCCAAGTTTTACAGGGAGGCGGCTACACCTTC. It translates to CASSQVLQGGGYTF.

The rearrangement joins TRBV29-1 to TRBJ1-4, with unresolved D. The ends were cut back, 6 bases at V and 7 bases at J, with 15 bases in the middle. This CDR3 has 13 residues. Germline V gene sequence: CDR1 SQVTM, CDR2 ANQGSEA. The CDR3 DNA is TGCAGCGTCCGGGGTGGGGTAACTGAAAAACTGTTTTTT. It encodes CSVRGGVTEKLFF.

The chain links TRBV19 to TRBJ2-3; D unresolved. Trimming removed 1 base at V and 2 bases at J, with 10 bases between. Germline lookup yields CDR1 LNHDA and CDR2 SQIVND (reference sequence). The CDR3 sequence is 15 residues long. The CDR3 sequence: CASSIVRTTTDTQYF. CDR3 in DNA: TGTGCCAGTAGTATAGTTAGAACCACCACAGATACGCAGTATTTT.

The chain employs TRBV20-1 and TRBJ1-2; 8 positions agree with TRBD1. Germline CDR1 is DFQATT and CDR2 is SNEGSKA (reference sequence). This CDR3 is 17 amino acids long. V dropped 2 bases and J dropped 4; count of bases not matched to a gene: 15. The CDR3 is CSARSQGAPVSLYGYTF. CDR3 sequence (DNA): TGCAGTGCTAGATCCCAGGGGGCCCCAGTTTCCCTCTATGGCTACACCTTC.

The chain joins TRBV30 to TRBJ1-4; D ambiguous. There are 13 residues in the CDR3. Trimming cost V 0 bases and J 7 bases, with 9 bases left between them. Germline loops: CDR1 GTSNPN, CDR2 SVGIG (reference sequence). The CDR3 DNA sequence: TGTGCCTGGAGTGTACCGACAATTGAAAAACTGTTTTTT. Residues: CAWSVPTIEKLFF.

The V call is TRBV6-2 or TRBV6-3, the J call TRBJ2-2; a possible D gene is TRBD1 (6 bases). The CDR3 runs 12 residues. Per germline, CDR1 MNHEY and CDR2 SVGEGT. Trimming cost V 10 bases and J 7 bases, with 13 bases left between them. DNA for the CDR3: TGTGCCACCAAATCAGGGGACGGGGAGCTGTTTTTT. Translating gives CATKSGDGELFF.

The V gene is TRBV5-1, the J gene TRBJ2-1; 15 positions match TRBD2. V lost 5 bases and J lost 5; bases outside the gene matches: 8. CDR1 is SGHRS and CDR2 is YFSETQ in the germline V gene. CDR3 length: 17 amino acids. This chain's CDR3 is CASRNGLAGGTDNEQFF. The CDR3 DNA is TGCGCCAGCAGAAACGGACTAGCGGGGGGGACAGACAATGAGCAGTTCTTC.

The CDR3 protein is CASSLGPGTSPLHF. Here the CDR3 DNA reads TGTGCCAGCAGCTTAGGCCCAGGGACTTCACCCCTCCACTTT. The chain links TRBV7-8 to TRBJ1-6; weak D call: TRBD1 (5 bases). The V and J ends lost 1 base and 9 bases respectively, with 10 bases between them. The CDR3 length is 14 residues. CDR1 and CDR2 from the germline V gene are SGHVS and FQNEAQ.

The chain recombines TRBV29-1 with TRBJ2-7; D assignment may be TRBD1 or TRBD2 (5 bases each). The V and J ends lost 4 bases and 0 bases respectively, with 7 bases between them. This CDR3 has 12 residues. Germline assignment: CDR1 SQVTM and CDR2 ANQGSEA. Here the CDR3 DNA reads TGCAGCGTTGGGGACGGCTCCTACGAGCAGTACTTC. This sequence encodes CSVGDGSYEQYF.

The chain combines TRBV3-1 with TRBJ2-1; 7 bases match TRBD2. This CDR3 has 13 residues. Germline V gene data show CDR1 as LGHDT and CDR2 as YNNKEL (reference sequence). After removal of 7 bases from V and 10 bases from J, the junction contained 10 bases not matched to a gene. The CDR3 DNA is TGTGCCAGCACCTCGACTAGCTTGCCCGAGCAGTTCTTC. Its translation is CASTSTSLPEQFF.

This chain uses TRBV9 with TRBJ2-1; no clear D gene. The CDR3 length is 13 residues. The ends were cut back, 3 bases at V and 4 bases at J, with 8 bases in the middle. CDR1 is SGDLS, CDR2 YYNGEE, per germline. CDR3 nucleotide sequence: TGTGCCAGCAGCGCCAGTGTGTACAATGAGCAGTTCTTC. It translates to CASSASVYNEQFF.

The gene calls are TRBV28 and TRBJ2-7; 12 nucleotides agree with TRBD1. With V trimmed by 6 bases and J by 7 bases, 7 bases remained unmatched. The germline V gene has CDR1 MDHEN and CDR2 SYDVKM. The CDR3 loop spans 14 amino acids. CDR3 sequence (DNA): TGTGCCAGCAGCCCGGGACAGGGGGCGGGAGAGCAGTACTTC. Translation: CASSPGQGAGEQYF.

CDR3 bases: TGTGCCAGCAGTGCGGATCTAGGGACTGAAGCTTTCTTT. Translated: CASSADLGTEAFF. The chain couples TRBV2 to TRBJ1-1; D gene uncertain. CDR3 size: 13 residues. V was trimmed by 4 bases and J by 5 bases, leaving 11 bases between them. The V gene's germline CDR1 is SNHLY and CDR2 FYNNEI. The whole variable domain, remainder taken from reference TRBV2 and TRBJ1-1, is EPEVTQTPSHQVTQMGQEVILRCVPISNHLYFYWYRQILGQKVEFLVSFYNNEISEKSEIFDDQFSVERPDGSNFTLKIRSTKLEDSAMYFCASSADLGTEAFFGQGTRLTVV.

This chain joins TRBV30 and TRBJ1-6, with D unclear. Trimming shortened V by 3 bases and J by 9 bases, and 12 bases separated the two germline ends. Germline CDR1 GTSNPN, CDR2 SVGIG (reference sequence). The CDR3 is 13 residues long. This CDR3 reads CAWREGSASPLHF. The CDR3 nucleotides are TGTGCCTGGAGGGAAGGGTCGGCTTCACCCCTCCACTTT. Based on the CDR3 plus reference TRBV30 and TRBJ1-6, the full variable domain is SQTIHQWPATLVQPVGSPLSLECTVEGTSNPNLYWYRQAAGRGLQLLFYSVGIGQISSEVPQNLSASRPQDRQFILSSKKLLLSDSGFYLCAWREGSASPLHFGNGTRLTVT.

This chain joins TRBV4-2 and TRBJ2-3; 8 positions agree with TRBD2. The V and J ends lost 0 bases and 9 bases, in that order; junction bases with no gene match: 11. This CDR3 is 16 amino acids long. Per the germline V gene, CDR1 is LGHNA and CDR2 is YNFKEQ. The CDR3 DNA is TGTGCCAGCAGCCAAGAGGGGAACGGGGGGGCGGAGACGCAGTATTTT. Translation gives CASSQEGNGGAETQYF.

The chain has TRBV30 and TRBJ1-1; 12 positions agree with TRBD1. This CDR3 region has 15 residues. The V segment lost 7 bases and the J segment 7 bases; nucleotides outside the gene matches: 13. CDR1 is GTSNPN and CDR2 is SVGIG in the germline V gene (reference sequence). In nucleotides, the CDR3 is TGTGCCTCGACCGATAGGGACAGGGGGCTGATTGAAGCTTTCTTT. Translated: CASTDRDRGLIEAFF.

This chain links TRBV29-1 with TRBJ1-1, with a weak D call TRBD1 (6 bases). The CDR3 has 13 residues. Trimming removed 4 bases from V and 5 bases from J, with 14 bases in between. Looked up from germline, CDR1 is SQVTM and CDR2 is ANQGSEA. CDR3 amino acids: CSVVAGARTEAFF. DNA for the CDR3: TGCAGCGTTGTCGCAGGGGCTAGAACTGAAGCTTTCTTT.

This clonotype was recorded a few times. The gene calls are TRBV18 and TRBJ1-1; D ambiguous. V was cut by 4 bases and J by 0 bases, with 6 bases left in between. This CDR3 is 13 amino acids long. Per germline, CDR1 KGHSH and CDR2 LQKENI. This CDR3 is CASSQALNTEAFF. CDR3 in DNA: TGTGCCAGCTCACAGGCCCTGAACACTGAAGCTTTCTTT.

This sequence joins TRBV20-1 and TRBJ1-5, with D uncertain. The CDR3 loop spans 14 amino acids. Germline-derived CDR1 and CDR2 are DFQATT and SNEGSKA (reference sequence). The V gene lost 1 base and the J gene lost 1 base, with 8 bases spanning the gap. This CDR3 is CSARGVLSNQPQHF. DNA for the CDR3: TGCAGTGCTAGAGGGGTTTTGAGCAATCAGCCCCAGCATTTT.

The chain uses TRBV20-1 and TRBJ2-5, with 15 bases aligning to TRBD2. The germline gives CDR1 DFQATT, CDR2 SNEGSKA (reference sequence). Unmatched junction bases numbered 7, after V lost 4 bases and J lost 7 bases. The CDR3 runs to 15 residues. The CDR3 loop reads CSAIGTSGGTTTQYF. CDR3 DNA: TGCAGTGCTATTGGGACTAGCGGGGGGACAACGACCCAGTACTTC.

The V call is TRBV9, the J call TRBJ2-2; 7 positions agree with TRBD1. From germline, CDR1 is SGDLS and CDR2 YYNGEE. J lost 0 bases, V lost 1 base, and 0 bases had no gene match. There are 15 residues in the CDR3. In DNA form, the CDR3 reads TGTGCCAGCAGCGTAACAGGGGCGAACACCGGGGAGCTGTTTTTT. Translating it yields CASSVTGANTGELFF.

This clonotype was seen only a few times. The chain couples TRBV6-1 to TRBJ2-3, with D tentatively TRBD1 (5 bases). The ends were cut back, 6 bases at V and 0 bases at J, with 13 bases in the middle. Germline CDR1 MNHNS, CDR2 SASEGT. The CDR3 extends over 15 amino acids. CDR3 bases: TGTGCCAGCAGAGAGCAGGGAATCAGCACAGATACGCAGTATTTT. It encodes CASREQGISTDTQYF.

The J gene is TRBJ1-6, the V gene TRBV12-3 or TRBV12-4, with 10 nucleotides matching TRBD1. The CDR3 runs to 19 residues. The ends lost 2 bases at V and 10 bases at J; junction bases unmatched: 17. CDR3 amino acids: CASSLNPERTGGKWSPLHF. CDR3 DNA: TGTGCCAGCAGTTTAAACCCTGAACGGACAGGGGGAAAGTGGTCACCCCTCCACTTT.

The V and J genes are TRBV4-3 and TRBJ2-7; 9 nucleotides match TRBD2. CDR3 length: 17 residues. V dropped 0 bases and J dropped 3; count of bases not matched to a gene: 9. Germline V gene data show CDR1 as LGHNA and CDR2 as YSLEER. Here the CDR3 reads CASSQEAGGPPGYEQYF. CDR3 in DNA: TGCGCCAGCAGCCAAGAGGCGGGGGGGCCCCCTGGCTACGAGCAGTACTTC.